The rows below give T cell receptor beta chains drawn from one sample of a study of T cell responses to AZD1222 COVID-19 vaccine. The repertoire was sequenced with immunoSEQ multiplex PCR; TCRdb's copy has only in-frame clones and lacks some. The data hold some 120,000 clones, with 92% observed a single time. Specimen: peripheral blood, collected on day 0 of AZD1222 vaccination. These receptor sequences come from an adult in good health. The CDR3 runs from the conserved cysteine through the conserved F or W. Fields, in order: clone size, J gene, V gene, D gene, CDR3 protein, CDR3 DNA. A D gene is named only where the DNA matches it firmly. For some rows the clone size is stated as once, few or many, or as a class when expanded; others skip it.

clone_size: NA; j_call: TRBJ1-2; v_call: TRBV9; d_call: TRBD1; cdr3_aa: CASSPWDRGDGYTF; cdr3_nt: TGTGCCAGCAGCCCGTGGGACAGGGGGGATGGCTACACCTTC
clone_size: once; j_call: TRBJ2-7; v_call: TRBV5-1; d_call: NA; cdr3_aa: CASTESSGAYEQYF; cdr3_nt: TGCGCCAGCACCGAGTCCAGCGGCGCCTACGAGCAGTACTTC
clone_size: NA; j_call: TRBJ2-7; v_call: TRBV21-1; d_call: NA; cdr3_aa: CASSKSRRGYEQYF; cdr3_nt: TGTGCCAGCAGCAAATCTAGGAGAGGCTACGAGCAGTACTTC
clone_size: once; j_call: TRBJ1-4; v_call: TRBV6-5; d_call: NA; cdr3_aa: CASSYFQDEKLFF; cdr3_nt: TGTGCCAGCAGTTACTTCCAGGATGAAAAACTGTTTTTT
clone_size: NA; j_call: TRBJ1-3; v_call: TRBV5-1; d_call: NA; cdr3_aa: CASRAQTSGNTIYF; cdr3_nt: TGCGCCAGCAGGGCGCAGACTTCTGGAAACACCATATATTTT
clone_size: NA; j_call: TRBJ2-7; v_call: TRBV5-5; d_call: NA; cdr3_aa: CASSWGRGTGKQYF; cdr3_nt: TGTGCCAGCAGCTGGGGGCGGGGGACCGGAAAGCAGTACTTC
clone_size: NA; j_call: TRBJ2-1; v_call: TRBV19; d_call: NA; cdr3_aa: CASSFLPGSSDDEQFF; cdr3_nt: TGTGCCAGTAGCTTTCTTCCCGGGAGCTCCGACGATGAGCAGTTCTTC
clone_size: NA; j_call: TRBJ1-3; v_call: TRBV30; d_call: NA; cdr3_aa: CAWSITGLVFLSGNTIYF; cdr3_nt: TGTGCCTGGAGTATCACCGGGCTGGTTTTTTTGTCTGGAAACACCATATATTTT
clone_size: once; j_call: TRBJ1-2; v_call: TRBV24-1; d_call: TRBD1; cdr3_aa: CATSETGQGSYGYTF; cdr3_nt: TGTGCCACCAGTGAAACAGGACAGGGGTCCTATGGCTACACCTTC
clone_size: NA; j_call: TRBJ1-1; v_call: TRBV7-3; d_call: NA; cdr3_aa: CASSLLFYRLPEAFF; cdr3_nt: TGTGCCAGCAGCTTATTATTTTACAGGCTTCCTGAAGCTTTCTTT
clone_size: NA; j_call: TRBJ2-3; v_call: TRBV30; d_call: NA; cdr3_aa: CAWSVKGSDTQYF; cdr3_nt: TGTGCCTGGAGTGTAAAGGGTTCAGATACGCAGTATTTT
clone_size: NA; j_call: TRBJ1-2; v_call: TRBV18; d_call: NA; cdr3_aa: CASSPPVKTVWYGYTF; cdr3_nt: TGTGCCAGCTCACCACCGGTTAAAACAGTCTGGTATGGCTACACCTTC
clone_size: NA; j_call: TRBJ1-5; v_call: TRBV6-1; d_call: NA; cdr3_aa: CASSEIWGDSNQPQHF; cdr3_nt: TGTGCCAGCAGTGAAATCTGGGGTGATAGCAATCAGCCCCAGCATTTT
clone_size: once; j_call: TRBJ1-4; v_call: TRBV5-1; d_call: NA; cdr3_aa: CASSFMTGSEEKLFF; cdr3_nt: TGCGCCAGCAGCTTTATGACAGGATCGGAAGAAAAACTGTTTTTT